This TCR beta chain was recorded in a study of T-cell reconstitution after alpha-beta-depleted transplantation in children (dated by TCRdb to 2016 to 2018). In the study overall: Using TCR repertoire profiling, the study followed T-cell immune reconstitution in a quantitative way in children after TCRalphabeta/CD19-depleted allogeneic hematopoietic cell transplantation.

The protocol used for the library was PCR. Sequencing relied on an Illumina HiSeq 2500. To normalize quantification of the TCRbeta repertoire, the TCR libraries were built with molecular barcoding that relied on unique molecular identifiers. In-frame beta chains were kept once TCRdb had trimmed the public reads at Q25 with fastp and called clones with MiXCR. Identical CDR3 protein sequences are pooled into one entry, listed with their most common genes and DNA. Across this sample there are 360,000 or so distinct CDR3 sequences, with over 20% seen only once. The ten largest clones take up 3.5% to 4% of the sample. This clonotype appeared a few times. The antigen it binds to is not known. It has no much larger one-base neighbor in the sample; base qualities were not kept. Reading the germline V gene gives CDR1 SQVTM and CDR2 ANQGSEA. Trimming takes 4 bases from V and 0 bases from J, and the germline ends sit 4 bases apart. From the cysteine through the phenylalanine, the CDR3 covers 13 amino acids. Only CDR3 DNA remains: 39 bases, in frame from the first base.

The material sequenced was PBMCs from the stem cell graft donor, taken from the stem cell graft. The clonotype was recovered from a human donor who donated a stem cell graft to a child with acute myeloid leukemia. The sequence joins TRBV29-1 to TRBJ2-6; no D segment can be confidently identified. The DNA is as follows: TGCAGCGTTGGGACCTCTGGGGCCAACGTCCTGACTTTC. It codes for CSVGTSGANVLTF.